The present entry profiles one T cell receptor beta chain with its context. Germline values: CDR1 SGDLS, CDR2 YYNGEE. This CDR3 has 16 residues. Trimming removed 1 base at V and 5 bases at J, with 16 bases between. The data were taken from a study of blood T cell repertoires in COVID-19. About the study: Sites in the United States, Italy and Spain provided acute and convalescent COVID-19 samples. The analysed material was cDNA or gDNA that came from T cells, B-cell-depleted T cells, or PBMCs.

How the authors handled the data: Amplifying reference gene primers gave estimates of nucleated cell counts. Here immunoSEQ multiplex PCR was the method, and the copy in TCRdb shows in-frame clones only, minus some. From that table come the V and J calls and clone size; the DNA was used to work out D and trimming. The table shows 200,000 or so clones, with 70% to 85% occurring only once. V gene TRBV9 combines with J gene TRBJ2-1; D may be TRBD1 (6 bases). The sequenced sample was peripheral blood. The sequence derives from a woman aged 25 to 39 with acute or convalescent COVID-19. The CDR3 DNA follows: TGTGCCAGCAGCGTAATCCCAGGGGTGGGGGACAATGAGCAGTTCTTC. It encodes CASSVIPGVGDNEQFF.